Following are 18 T cell receptor beta chains from one sample sequenced in a study of molecular identifiers for immune sequencing clone quantification. A single record per CDR3 protein comes from TCRdb applying MiXCR to the PCR reads. The table lists about 640,000 distinct CDR3 sequences, roughly 21% of them singletons. Material for sequencing was naive CD8+ T cells from blood, with Jurkat cell RNA spiked in. Subset noted: FACS-sorted CD8+CD4-CCR7+CD45RA+ naive T cells. The receptors were sampled from a human donor in good health. Some libraries in this study had Jurkat cell RNA spiked in.

Only a few counts were recorded for this clonotype. A read error is possible here, since a much larger clone lies one base away. The V call is TRBV11-2, the J call TRBJ2-3; 7 bases line up with TRBD2. The ends lost 6 bases at V and 5 bases at J; junction bases unmatched: 2. The CDR3 contains 12 residues. Germline values: CDR1 SGHAT, CDR2 FQNNGV. The CDR3: CASSWGGDTQYF. CDR3 sequence (DNA): TGTGCCAGCAGTTGGGGGGGAGATACGCAGTATTTT.

A word on this clonotype: A single base separates this from a much larger clone, so it may be a read error. The chain links TRBV20-1 to TRBJ2-5; D is unresolved. The ends were cut back, 3 bases at V and 1 base at J, with 12 bases in the middle. Germline lookup yields CDR1 DFQATT and CDR2 SNEGSKA (reference sequence). The CDR3 has 14 residues. CDR3: CSARLVLFQETQYF. The CDR3 region has the DNA TGCAGTGCTAGGCTAGTGCTTTTCCAAGAGACCCAGTACTTC.

This clonotype has ten or more counts. The chain has TRBV7-9 and TRBJ1-4; D is unresolved. Trimming took off 5 bases at V and 7 bases at J, with 17 bases between the two ends. Germline V gene sequence: CDR1 SEHNR, CDR2 FQNEAQ (reference sequence). CDR3 size: 15 residues. CDR3 region: CASSNIRDIGEKLFF. The CDR3 DNA is TGTGCCAGCAGCAACATCCGGGATATCGGTGAAAAACTGTTTTTT.

At least ten counts were recorded for this clonotype. The chain joins TRBV27 to TRBJ1-4; 8 bases fit TRBD1. The CDR3 totals 18 residues. Unmatched junction bases numbered 12, after V lost 6 bases and J lost 0 bases. Germline V gives CDR1 MNHEY, CDR2 SMNVEV (reference sequence). The CDR3 DNA reads TGTGCCAGCAGCCCGACAGGGGACCTAACTGCAACTAATGAAAAACTGTTTTTT. The encoded protein is CASSPTGDLTATNEKLFF.

This clonotype was detected ten times or more. V and J are TRBV28 and TRBJ1-5; no firm D call. The CDR3 has 15 amino acids. The V end lost 6 bases, the J end lost 3 bases, and 15 bases lay between the germline ends. CDR1 is MDHEN, CDR2 SYDVKM, per germline. The CDR3 DNA reads as TGTGCCAGCAGGCCGACGGTAGGCCTCAATCAGCCCCAGCATTTT. It codes for CASRPTVGLNQPQHF.

About this clonotype: This may stem from a read error, because a much larger clone lies one nucleotide away. The CDR3 here is CASGSIYTEAFF. For the CDR3, the DNA is TGTGCCAGCGGCAGCATTTACACTGAAGCTTTCTTT. This chain links TRBV7-9 with TRBJ1-1; D unclear. This CDR3 comprises 12 residues. Germline V gives CDR1 SEHNR, CDR2 FQNEAQ (reference sequence). V was clipped by 8 bases and J by 3 bases, with 10 bases between them.

The chain employs TRBV29-1 and TRBJ1-2, with 9 bases aligning to TRBD1. This CDR3 is 12 amino acids long. The V gene's germline CDR1 is SQVTM and CDR2 ANQGSEA. V shed 4 bases, J shed 4 bases, and the junction held 1 base outside the gene matches. CDR3 bases: TGCAGCGTTGGGGACAGGGTCTATGGCTACACCTTC. Translating gives CSVGDRVYGYTF.

There are many counts of this clonotype. The V call is TRBV5-5, the J call TRBJ1-1; 8 bases agree with TRBD1. This CDR3 has 14 residues. V shed 2 bases, J shed 11 bases, and the junction held 11 bases outside the gene matches. Germline assignment: CDR1 SGHKS and CDR2 YYEKEE (reference sequence). In DNA form, the CDR3 reads TGTGCCAGCAGCTTCGGACAGGGCCCAGGTCGGGCTTTCTTT. Translated, it gives CASSFGQGPGRAFF.

This clonotype has a count of ten or more. The chain joins TRBV10-2 to TRBJ1-5, with 8 bases identical to TRBD1. The CDR3 runs to 13 residues. V lost 7 bases to trimming and J lost 3 bases; unmatched junction nucleotides: 2. Germline V gene lookup returns CDR1 WSHSY and CDR2 SAAADI. In nucleotides, the CDR3 is TGCGCCAGCACGGGACAGGTCAATCAGCCCCAGCATTTT. It codes for CASTGQVNQPQHF.

In its sample, this clonotype was seen many times. The genes are TRBV7-9 and TRBJ1-1, with TRBD1 identical over 7 bases. This CDR3 spans 15 amino acids. Germline lookup yields CDR1 SEHNR and CDR2 FQNEAQ (reference sequence). V was pared by 6 bases and J by 4 bases, with 11 bases of the junction left unmatched. CDR3 sequence: CASRDSGGMATEAFF. The CDR3 DNA sequence: TGTGCCAGCAGAGACTCAGGGGGAATGGCCACTGAAGCTTTCTTT.

This clonotype was detected once. A clone one base away is much larger, so this may be a read error. The chain joins TRBV6-1 to TRBJ2-2, with a weak D call TRBD2 (5 bases). Germline V gives CDR1 MNHNS, CDR2 SASEGT. CDR3 length: 14 residues. The CDR3 reads CASSEKRLTGELSF. As DNA, the CDR3 is TGTGCCAGCAGTGAAAAACGTCTCACCGGGGAGCTGTCTTTT.

At least ten counts were recorded for this clonotype. V usage is TRBV12-3 or TRBV12-4 and J usage is TRBJ1-6; 7 nucleotides line up with TRBD1. V lost 1 base and J lost 13; bases outside the gene matches: 7. This CDR3 contains 14 residues. The CDR3 bases are TGTGCCAGCAGTTTAGGACAGGGCGTCGGTCCCCTCCACTTT. Its translation is CASSLGQGVGPLHF.

There are many counts of this clonotype. This chain connects TRBV5-5 to TRBJ2-5, with 10 positions matching TRBD2. Germline CDR1 and CDR2: SGHKS and YYEKEE (reference sequence). The CDR3 runs 16 residues. V was clipped by 1 base and J by 3 bases; unmatched bases: 6. DNA of the CDR3: TGTGCCAGCAGCTTGTTTGCTAGCGGGGGAGAAGAGACCCAGTACTTC. Protein: CASSLFASGGEETQYF.

This clonotype was counted only a few times. This chain links TRBV29-1 with TRBJ2-7; tentative D call: TRBD2 (6 bases). The germline V gene has CDR1 SQVTM and CDR2 ANQGSEA. This CDR3 region has 13 residues. V was cut by 6 bases and J by 6 bases, with 18 bases left in between. The CDR3, as DNA: TGCAGCGTGATAGCGGAGACTCTGTGCGAGCAGTACTTC. Translating gives CSVIAETLCEQYF.

The J gene is TRBJ1-6, the V gene TRBV9; D is undetermined. CDR1 SGDLS and CDR2 YYNGEE come from the germline V gene. Trimming cost V 3 bases and J 8 bases, with 15 bases left between them. This CDR3 is 15 amino acids long. The DNA of the CDR3 is TGTGCCAGCAGCGACTCGGCCAGCCCGTATTCACCCCTCCACTTT. The encoded protein is CASSDSASPYSPLHF.

In this sample, this clonotype turned up many times. The V and J genes are TRBV7-6 and TRBJ2-7, with D maybe TRBD2 (6 bases). Germline V gene sequence: CDR1 SGHVS, CDR2 FNYEAQ. The V end lost 5 bases, the J end lost 0 bases, and 14 bases lay between the germline ends. This CDR3 comprises 15 residues. The CDR3 reads CASSAGGLTSYEQYF. The CDR3 DNA is TGTGCCAGCAGCGCCGGGGGACTTACCTCCTACGAGCAGTACTTC.

This chain uses TRBV9 with TRBJ2-5; 13 bases align to TRBD2. This CDR3 has 17 residues. CDR1 is SGDLS, CDR2 YYNGEE, per germline. V was clipped by 3 bases and J by 0 bases; unmatched bases: 5. The CDR3 sequence is CASSAGTSGTNQETQYF. CDR3 sequence (DNA): TGTGCCAGCAGCGCCGGGACTAGCGGGACCAACCAAGAGACCCAGTACTTC.

This clonotype was observed many times. The rearrangement links TRBV6-2 or TRBV6-3 to TRBJ2-6; D gene ambiguous. Germline CDR1 reads MNHEY; CDR2 reads SVGEGT. V was shortened by 6 bases and J by 3 bases, with 15 bases between the two germline ends. The CDR3 totals 16 residues. CDR3 protein: CASSPRPVSGANVLTF. For the CDR3, the DNA is TGTGCCAGCAGCCCTAGGCCCGTAAGTGGGGCCAACGTCCTGACTTTC.